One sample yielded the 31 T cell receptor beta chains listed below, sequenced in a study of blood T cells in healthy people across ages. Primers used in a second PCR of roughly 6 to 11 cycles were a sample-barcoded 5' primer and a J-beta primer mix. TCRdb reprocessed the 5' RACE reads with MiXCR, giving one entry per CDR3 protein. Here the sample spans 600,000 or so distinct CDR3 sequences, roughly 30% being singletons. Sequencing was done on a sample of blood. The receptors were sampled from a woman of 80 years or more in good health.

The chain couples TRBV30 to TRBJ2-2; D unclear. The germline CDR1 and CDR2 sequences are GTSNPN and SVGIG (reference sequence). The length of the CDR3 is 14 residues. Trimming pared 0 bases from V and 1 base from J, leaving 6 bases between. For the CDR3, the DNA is TGTGCCTGGAGTGTAGTCGGGAACACCGGGGAGCTGTTTTTT. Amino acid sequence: CAWSVVGNTGELFF. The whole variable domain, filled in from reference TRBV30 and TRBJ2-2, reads SQTIHQWPATLVQPVGSPLSLECTVEGTSNPNLYWYRQAAGRGLQLLFYSVGIGQISSEVPQNLSASRPQDRQFILSSKKLLLSDSGFYLCAWSVVGNTGELFFGEGSRLTVL.

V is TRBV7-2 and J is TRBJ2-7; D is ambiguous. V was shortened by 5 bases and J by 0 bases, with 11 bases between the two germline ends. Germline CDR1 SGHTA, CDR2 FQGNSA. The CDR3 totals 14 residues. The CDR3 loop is CASSPRWSSYEQYF. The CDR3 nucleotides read TGTGCCAGCAGCCCTCGATGGAGCTCCTACGAGCAGTACTTC.

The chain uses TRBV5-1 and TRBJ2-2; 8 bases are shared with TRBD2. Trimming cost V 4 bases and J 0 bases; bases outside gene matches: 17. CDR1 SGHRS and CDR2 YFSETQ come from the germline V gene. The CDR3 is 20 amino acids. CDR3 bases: TGCGCCAGCAGCCCCTCGATGGTAGCGGGGTCAAACACGAACACCGGGGAGCTGTTTTTT. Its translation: CASSPSMVAGSNTNTGELFF.

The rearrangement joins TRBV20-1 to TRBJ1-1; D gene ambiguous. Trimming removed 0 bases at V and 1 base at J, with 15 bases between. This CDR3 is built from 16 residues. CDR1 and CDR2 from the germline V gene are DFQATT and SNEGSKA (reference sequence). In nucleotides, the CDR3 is TGCAGTGCTAGAGAGATGGGCCACAGCCGGAACACTGAAGCTTTCTTT. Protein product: CSAREMGHSRNTEAFF.

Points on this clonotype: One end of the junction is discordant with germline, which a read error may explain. The CDR3 here is CSARDLFRTVNTETFF. DNA for the CDR3: TGCAGTGCTAGAGATCTCTTCCGGACGGTGAACACTGAAACTTTCTTT. This chain uses TRBV20-1 with TRBJ1-1; no definite D call. Germline CDR1 DFQATT, CDR2 SNEGSKA (reference sequence). The CDR3 sequence is 16 residues long.

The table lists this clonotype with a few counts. The CDR3 reads CAWNPLGGVYNEQYF. The CDR3 nucleotides are TGTGCCTGGAATCCACTTGGGGGGGTTTACAATGAGCAGTACTTC. The chain has TRBV30 and TRBJ2-1; 7 nucleotides agree with TRBD2. The J call is doubtful: the DNA matches TRBJ2-7 better. The germline CDR1 and CDR2 sequences are GTSNPN and SVGIG (reference sequence). CDR3 length equals 15 residues.

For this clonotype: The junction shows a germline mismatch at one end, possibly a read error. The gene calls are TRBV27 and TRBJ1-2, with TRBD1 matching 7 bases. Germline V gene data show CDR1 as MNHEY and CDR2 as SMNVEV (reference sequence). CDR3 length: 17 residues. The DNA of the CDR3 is TGTGCCAGCAGTCTCTCGGGACAGTACGATACTAACTATGACTACACCTTC. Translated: CASSLSGQYDTNYDYTF.

The CDR3 loop is CASSLRGGTDNEQYF. In DNA form, the CDR3 reads TGTGCCAGCAGCTTACGCGGAGGGACGGACAATGAGCAGTACTTC. The rearrangement links TRBV7-2 to TRBJ2-7, with a weak D call TRBD2 (6 bases). CDR1 and CDR2 from the germline V gene are SGHTA and FQGNSA. V was pared by 2 bases and J by 7 bases, with 18 bases between. The CDR3 spans 15 residues.

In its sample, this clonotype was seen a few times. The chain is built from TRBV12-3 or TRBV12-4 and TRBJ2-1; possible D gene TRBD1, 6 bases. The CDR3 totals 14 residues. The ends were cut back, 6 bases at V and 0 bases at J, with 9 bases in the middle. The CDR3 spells CASRGASSYNEQFF. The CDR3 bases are TGTGCCAGCAGGGGGGCAAGCTCCTACAATGAGCAGTTCTTC.

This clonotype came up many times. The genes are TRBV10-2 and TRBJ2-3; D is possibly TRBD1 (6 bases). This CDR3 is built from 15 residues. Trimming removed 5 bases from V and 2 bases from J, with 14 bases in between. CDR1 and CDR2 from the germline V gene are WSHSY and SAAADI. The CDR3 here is CASSPQGLSTDTQYF. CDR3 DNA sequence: TGCGCCAGCAGTCCCCAGGGGCTCTCCACAGATACGCAGTATTTT.

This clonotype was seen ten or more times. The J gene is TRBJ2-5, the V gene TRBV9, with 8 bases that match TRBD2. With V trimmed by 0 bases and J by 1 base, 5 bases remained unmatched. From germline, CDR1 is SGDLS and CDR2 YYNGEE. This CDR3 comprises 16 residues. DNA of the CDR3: TGTGCCAGCAGCGTAGTGGCGGGGGGAATCCAAGAGACCCAGTACTTC. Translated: CASSVVAGGIQETQYF.

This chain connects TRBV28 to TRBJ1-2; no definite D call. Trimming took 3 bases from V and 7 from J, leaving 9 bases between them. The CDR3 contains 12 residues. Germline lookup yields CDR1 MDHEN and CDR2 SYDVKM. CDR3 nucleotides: TGTGCCAGCAGTTTTAGGGTTCCTGGCTACACCTTC. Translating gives CASSFRVPGYTF.

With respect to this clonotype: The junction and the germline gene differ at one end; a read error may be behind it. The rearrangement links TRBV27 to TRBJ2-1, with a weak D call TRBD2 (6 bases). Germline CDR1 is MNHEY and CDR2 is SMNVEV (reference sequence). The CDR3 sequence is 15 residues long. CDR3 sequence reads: CASRLGSGVYNEQVF. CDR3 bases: TGTGCTAGCAGGCTCGGGTCGGGGGTTTACAATGAGCAGGTCTTC.

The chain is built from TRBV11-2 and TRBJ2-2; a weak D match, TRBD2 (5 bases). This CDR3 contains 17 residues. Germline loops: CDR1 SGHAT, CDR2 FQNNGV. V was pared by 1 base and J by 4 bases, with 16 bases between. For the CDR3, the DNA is TGTGCCAGCAGCTTAGGTGCCTGGAGAGGGAGCACCGGGGAGCTGTTTTTT. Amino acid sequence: CASSLGAWRGSTGELFF. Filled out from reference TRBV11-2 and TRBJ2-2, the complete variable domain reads EAGVAQSPRYKIIEKRQSVAFWCNPISGHATLYWYQQILGQGPKLLIQFQNNGVVDDSQLPKDRFSAERLKGVDSTLKIQPAKLEDSAVYLCASSLGAWRGSTGELFFGEGSRLTVL.

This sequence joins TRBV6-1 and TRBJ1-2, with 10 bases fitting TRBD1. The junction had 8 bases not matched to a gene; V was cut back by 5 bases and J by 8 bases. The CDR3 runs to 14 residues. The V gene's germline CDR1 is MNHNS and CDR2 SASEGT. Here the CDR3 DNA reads TGTGCCAGCAGTCGGGGACAGGGGATGGGAGGCTACACCTTC. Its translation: CASSRGQGMGGYTF.

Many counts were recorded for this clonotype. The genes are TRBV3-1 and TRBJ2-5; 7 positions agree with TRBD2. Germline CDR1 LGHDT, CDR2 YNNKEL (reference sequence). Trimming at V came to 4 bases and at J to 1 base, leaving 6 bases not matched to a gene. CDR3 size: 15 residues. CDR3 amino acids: CASSRGGRSQETQYF. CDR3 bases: TGTGCCAGCAGCCGGGGGGGACGGAGCCAAGAGACCCAGTACTTC.

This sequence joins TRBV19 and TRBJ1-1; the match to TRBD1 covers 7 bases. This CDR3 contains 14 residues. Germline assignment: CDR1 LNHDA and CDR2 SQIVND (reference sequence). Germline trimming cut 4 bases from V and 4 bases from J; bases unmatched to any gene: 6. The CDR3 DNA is TGTGCCAGTAGTACCGCAGGGGGTAGCACTGAAGCTTTCTTT. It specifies CASSTAGGSTEAFF.

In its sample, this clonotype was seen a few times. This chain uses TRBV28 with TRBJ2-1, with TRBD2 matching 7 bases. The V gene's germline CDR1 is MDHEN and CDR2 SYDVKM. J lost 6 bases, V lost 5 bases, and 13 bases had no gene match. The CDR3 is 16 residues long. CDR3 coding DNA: TGTGCCAGCAGTACCGGAGCGGGGAGGTTGGGCAATGAGCAGTTCTTC. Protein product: CASSTGAGRLGNEQFF.

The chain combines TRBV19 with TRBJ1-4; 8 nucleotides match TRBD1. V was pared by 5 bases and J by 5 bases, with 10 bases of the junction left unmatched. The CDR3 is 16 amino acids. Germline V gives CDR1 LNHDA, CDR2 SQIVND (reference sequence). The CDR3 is CASSFSGTGLNEKLFF. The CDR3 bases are TGTGCCAGTAGTTTCAGCGGGACAGGACTAAATGAAAAACTGTTTTTT.

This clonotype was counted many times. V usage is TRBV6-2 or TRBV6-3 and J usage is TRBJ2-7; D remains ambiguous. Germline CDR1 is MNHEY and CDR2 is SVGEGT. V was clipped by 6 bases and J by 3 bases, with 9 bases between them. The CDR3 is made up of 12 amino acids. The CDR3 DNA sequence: TGTGCCAGCAGCTCCTATTTCTACGAGCAGTACTTC. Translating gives CASSSYFYEQYF.

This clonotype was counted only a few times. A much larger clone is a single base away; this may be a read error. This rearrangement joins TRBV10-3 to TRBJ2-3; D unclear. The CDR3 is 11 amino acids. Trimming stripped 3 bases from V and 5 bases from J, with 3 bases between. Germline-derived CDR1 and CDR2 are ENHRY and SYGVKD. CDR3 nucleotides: TGTGCCATCAGTGACGAAGATACGCAGTATTTT. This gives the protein CAISDEDTQYF.

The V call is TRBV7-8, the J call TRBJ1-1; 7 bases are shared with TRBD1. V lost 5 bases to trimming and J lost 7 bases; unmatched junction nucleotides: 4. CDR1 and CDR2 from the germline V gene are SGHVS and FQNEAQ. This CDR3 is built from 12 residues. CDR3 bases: TGTGCCAGCAGCCCGCAGGGGGTTGAAGCTTTCTTT. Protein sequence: CASSPQGVEAFF.

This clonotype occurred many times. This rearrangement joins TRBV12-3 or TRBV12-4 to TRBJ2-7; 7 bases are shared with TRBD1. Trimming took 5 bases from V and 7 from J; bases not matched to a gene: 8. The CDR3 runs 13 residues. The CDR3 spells CASSTDRDWEQYF. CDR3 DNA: TGTGCCAGCAGTACCGACAGGGATTGGGAGCAGTACTTC.

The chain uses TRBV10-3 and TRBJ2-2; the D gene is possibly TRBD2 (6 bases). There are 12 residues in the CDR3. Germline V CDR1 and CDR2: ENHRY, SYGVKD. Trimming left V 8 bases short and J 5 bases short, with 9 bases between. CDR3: CAIQRGTGELFF. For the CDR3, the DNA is TGTGCCATCCAACGGGGGACCGGGGAGCTGTTTTTT.

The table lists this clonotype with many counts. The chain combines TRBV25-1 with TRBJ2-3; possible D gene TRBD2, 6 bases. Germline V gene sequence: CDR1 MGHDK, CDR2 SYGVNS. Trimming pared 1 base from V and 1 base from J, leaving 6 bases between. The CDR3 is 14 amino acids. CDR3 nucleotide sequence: TGTGCCAGCAGTGAATGGGGGGGCACAGATACGCAGTATTTT. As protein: CASSEWGGTDTQYF.

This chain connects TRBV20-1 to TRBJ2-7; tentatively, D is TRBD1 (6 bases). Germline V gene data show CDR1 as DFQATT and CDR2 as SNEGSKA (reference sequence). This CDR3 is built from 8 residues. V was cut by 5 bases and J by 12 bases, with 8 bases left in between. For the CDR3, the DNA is TGCAGTGCTGGGGGCATGTACTTC. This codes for CSAGGMYF.

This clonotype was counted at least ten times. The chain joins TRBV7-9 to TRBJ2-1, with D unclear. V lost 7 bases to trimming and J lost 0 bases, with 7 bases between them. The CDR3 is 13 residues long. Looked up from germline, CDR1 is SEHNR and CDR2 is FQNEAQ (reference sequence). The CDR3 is CASISSSYNEQFF. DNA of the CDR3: TGTGCCAGCATAAGCAGCTCCTACAATGAGCAGTTCTTC.

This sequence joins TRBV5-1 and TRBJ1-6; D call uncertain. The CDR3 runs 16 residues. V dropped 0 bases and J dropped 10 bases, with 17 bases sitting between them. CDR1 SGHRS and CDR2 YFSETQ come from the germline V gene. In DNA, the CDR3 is TGCGCCAGCAGCTTGGCCGGGATAGGGTTGGGGTCACCCCTCCACTTT. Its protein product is CASSLAGIGLGSPLHF.

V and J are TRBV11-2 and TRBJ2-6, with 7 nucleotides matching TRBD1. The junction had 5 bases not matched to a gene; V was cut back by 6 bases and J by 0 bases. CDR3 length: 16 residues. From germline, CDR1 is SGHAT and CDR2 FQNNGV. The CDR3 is CASRPNRGSGANVLTF. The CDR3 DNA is TGTGCCAGCAGGCCTAACAGGGGCTCTGGGGCCAACGTCCTGACTTTC.

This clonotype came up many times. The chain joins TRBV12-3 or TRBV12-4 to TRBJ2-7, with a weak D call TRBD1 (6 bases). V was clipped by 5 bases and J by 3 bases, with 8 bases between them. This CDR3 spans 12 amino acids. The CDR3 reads CASSTGYYEQYF. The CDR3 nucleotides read TGTGCCAGCAGTACAGGGTACTACGAGCAGTACTTC.

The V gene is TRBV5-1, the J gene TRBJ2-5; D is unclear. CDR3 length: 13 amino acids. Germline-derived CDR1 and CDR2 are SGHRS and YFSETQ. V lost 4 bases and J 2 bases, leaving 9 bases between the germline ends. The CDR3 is CASSSLQQETQYF. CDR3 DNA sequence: TGCGCCAGCAGCAGCTTACAACAAGAGACCCAGTACTTC.